The 13 T cell receptor beta chains given below trace back to one sample, sequenced in a study of quantifying T cell responses using KT2 cells. About the research overall: cDNA was made from DNase-treated RNA using alpha and beta constant primers.

Each cDNA got a UMI-containing oligo ligated at its 3' end. An equimolar mix of RC1.1 and RC1.2 primed the beta chain across TRBC1 and TRBC2. TCRdb reprocessed the UMI-ligation and nested PCR reads with MiXCR, giving one entry per CDR3 protein. The profile shows 39,000 or so distinct CDR3 sequences, over 15% of them singletons. The sequencing sample was made of PBMCs spiked with cells of the T cell clone KT2. All receptors derive from a human donor.

This clonotype came up many times. The chain carries TRBV3-1 and TRBJ2-1; perhaps TRBD2 as D (5 bases). The CDR3 is made up of 15 amino acids. Trimming pared 5 bases from V and 4 bases from J, leaving 15 bases between. Germline loops: CDR1 LGHDT, CDR2 YNNKEL (reference sequence). The CDR3 bases are TGTGCCAGCAGCGGAGGTTCCTTACCTTACAATGAGCAGTTCTTC. It is translated as CASSGGSLPYNEQFF.

The chain recombines TRBV5-1 with TRBJ2-3; D gene uncertain. The V end was cut by 0 bases, the J end by 6 bases, with 14 bases between. Germline V gene data show CDR1 as SGHRS and CDR2 as YFSETQ. The CDR3 runs to 15 residues. The CDR3 reads CASSLVMGSEDTQYF. The CDR3 DNA reads as TGCGCCAGCAGCTTGGTAATGGGTTCGGAGGATACGCAGTATTTT.

The J gene is TRBJ2-3, the V gene TRBV7-6; the D is unclear. CDR1 and CDR2 from the germline V gene are SGHVS and FNYEAQ. Trimming took 0 bases from V and 7 from J, leaving 8 bases between them. This CDR3 has 13 residues. In DNA form, the CDR3 reads TGTGCCAGCAGCTTAGCGGTGTTAAATACGCAGTATTTT. This translates into CASSLAVLNTQYF.

This clonotype was found a few times. The V gene is TRBV2, the J gene TRBJ1-1; D is uncertain. The CDR3 has 12 amino acids. In germline, CDR1 is SNHLY, CDR2 FYNNEI. V shed 7 bases and J shed 2 bases, with 8 bases lying between them. The CDR3 DNA sequence: TGTGCCAGCATCGGTATTAACACTGAAGCTTTCTTT. This encodes CASIGINTEAFF.

This clonotype was recorded a few times. The rearrangement uses TRBV30 and TRBJ2-2; no clear D gene. V lost 5 bases, J lost 4 bases, and 8 bases lay in between. The CDR3 loop spans 12 amino acids. Germline V CDR1 and CDR2: GTSNPN, SVGIG (reference sequence). The chain's CDR3 is CAWHWSTGELFF. CDR3 DNA sequence: TGTGCCTGGCACTGGAGCACCGGGGAGCTGTTTTTT.

The chain carries TRBV18 and TRBJ1-1; possibly TRBD1 for D (5 bases). The CDR3 is made up of 12 amino acids. Trimming pared 2 bases from V and 7 bases from J, leaving 8 bases between. Germline loops: CDR1 KGHSH, CDR2 LQKENI. The CDR3 here is CASSPFQGEAFF. In DNA, the CDR3 is TGTGCCAGCTCACCATTTCAGGGTGAAGCTTTCTTT.

This clonotype was seen a few times. The DNA of the CDR3 is TGTGCCAGCAGCTATATAGCGGGGGCTAATGAGCAGTACTTC. It codes for CASSYIAGANEQYF. The rearrangement uses TRBV3-1 and TRBJ2-7; 9 bases fit TRBD2. The CDR3 length is 14 residues. Germline CDR1 LGHDT, CDR2 YNNKEL (reference sequence). V lost 5 bases and J lost 7; bases outside the gene matches: 9.

This sequence joins TRBV27 and TRBJ1-2; 8 bases match TRBD1. CDR1 is MNHEY, CDR2 SMNVEV, per germline (reference sequence). There are 18 residues in the CDR3. The ends lost 4 bases at V and 8 bases at J; junction bases unmatched: 21. The CDR3 here is CASSSGTGSKGLSKGYTF. The DNA for the CDR3 is TGTGCCAGCAGTTCCGGGACAGGTTCGAAAGGACTTTCGAAAGGCTACACCTTC.

The chain employs TRBV20-1 and TRBJ1-2; no definite D call. Trimming took 0 bases from V and 6 from J, leaving 2 bases between them. The CDR3 loop spans 10 amino acids. Germline loops: CDR1 DFQATT, CDR2 SNEGSKA (reference sequence). For the CDR3, the DNA is TGCAGTGCTAGAGAGGATGGCTACACCTTC. Translation: CSAREDGYTF.

This clonotype was counted ten times or more. Germline and junction disagree at one end, which may indicate a read error. The V call is TRBV6-1, the J call TRBJ1-1; D perhaps matches TRBD1 (5 bases). The CDR3 consists of 15 residues. Germline-derived CDR1 and CDR2 are MNHNS and SASEGT. Here the CDR3 DNA reads TGTGCCAGCAGTGAAGAGACAGAAAGTTTTGCTGAAGCTTTTTTT. Protein sequence: CASSEETESFAEAFF.

V and J are TRBV10-3 and TRBJ2-5; D is unresolved. The CDR3 consists of 14 residues. The V and J ends lost 0 bases and 1 base respectively, with 6 bases between them. Germline-derived CDR1 and CDR2 are ENHRY and SYGVKD. The chain's CDR3 is CAISESVSQETQYF. The CDR3 bases are TGTGCCATCAGTGAGTCAGTTAGCCAAGAGACCCAGTACTTC.

In its sample, this clonotype was seen many times. V usage is TRBV24-1 and J usage is TRBJ1-1; no clear D. V was shortened by 3 bases and J by 2 bases, with 6 bases between the two germline ends. Per the germline V gene, CDR1 is KGHDR and CDR2 is SFDVKD. The CDR3 is made up of 13 amino acids. CDR3 loop: CATSDTYNTEAFF. The CDR3 region has the DNA TGTGCCACCAGTGATACATATAACACTGAAGCTTTCTTT.

V usage is TRBV5-3 and J usage is TRBJ2-1; TRBD2 matches at 12 bases. TRBV5-3 is noted as an ORF with a role that remains uncertain. The V and J ends lost 4 bases and 2 bases, in that order; junction bases with no gene match: 13. The CDR3 runs to 19 residues. The CDR3 here is CARSLNNRTSGNAYNEQFF. In nucleotides, the CDR3 is TGTGCCAGAAGCCTAAATAACCGGACTAGCGGGAACGCCTACAATGAGCAGTTCTTC.